The T cell receptor (beta chain) described here comes from a study of cytomegalovirus exposure and HLA in healthy donors. Findings of the study overall: Most TCR sequences were rare, but some public TCRs occurred in many donors. It was reportedly the case that the classifier diagnosed cytomegalovirus status with high specificity and sensitivity.

The CDR3 loop spans 17 amino acids. J gave up 2 bases and V 5 bases, and 8 bases lay outside the gene matches. In germline, CDR1 is LNHDA, CDR2 SQIVND (reference sequence). Here immunoSEQ multiplex PCR was the method, and the copy in TCRdb shows in-frame clones only, minus some. Of some 110,000 clones listed, roughly nine tenths were seen once; the top ten hold roughly 4%. Concerning this clone itself: Its antigen remains unidentified.

The chain carries TRBV19 and TRBJ2-2; TRBD2 matches at 10 bases. Material for sequencing was PBMCs. The receptor was isolated from a woman aged 18-29 years in good health and CMV-seropositive. The CDR3 sequence: CASSSRLAGVNTGELFF. The DNA for the CDR3 is TGTGCCAGTAGTTCCCGGCTAGCGGGGGTTAACACCGGGGAGCTGTTTTTT.